Each of the 2 T cell receptor beta chains below was sequenced from the same sample in a study of T cells in Graves' hyperthyroidism and ophthalmopathy. The TCR beta CDR3 regions underwent amplification using RNA transcripts as the source. Researchers ran a first-round RT-PCR on the TCR CDR3 using the HTBI primer set. TCRdb recomputed calls from the multiplex PCR reads with MiXCR, one row per CDR3 protein. The repertoire holds 550,000 to 700,000 distinct CDR3 sequences, with around 46% as singletons. Material: peripheral blood or thyroid tissue (not recorded which). Source of these receptors: an adult woman with Graves' disease, either hyperthyroidism or ophthalmopathy (not recorded which).

This clonotype showed up many times. V and J are TRBV29-1 and TRBJ2-3; 8 positions agree with TRBD2. CDR3 length equals 12 residues. Germline CDR1 SQVTM, CDR2 ANQGSEA. Trimming took 3 bases from V and 4 from J; bases not matched to a gene: 0. Here the CDR3 reads CSVEGLADTQYF. The CDR3 coding sequence is TGCAGCGTTGAGGGACTAGCAGATACGCAGTATTTT.

The V and J genes are TRBV10-3 and TRBJ2-7; a possible D gene is TRBD2 (5 bases). This CDR3 has 13 residues. Germline V gene sequence: CDR1 ENHRY, CDR2 SYGVKD. Trimming left V 6 bases short and J 6 bases short, with 15 bases between. CDR3 sequence reads: CAISNPGETEQYF. CDR3 coding DNA: TGTGCCATCAGCAACCCCGGGGAGACCGAGCAGTACTTC.